Listed below are T cell receptor beta chains from one sample, sequenced in a study of T cells in Graves' hyperthyroidism and ophthalmopathy. Each CDR3 protein gets one entry after TCRdb re-called the multiplex PCR reads with MiXCR. The sample lists about 300,000 distinct CDR3 sequences, about 25% occurring once. The sequencing sample was made of blood. Every receptor here comes from a man aged 40-50 years with Graves' hyperthyroidism that later progressed to Graves' ophthalmopathy. Both conserved end residues are part of each CDR3.

CDR3: CASSPGQGRSETQYF; V: TRBV19
CDR3: CASSKPLASREETQYF; V: TRBV6-1
CDR3: CASSPSPLDQPQHF; V: TRBV18
CDR3: CASTTRLSYEQYF; V: TRBV28
CDR3: CASRSFSFSRLNTEAFF; V: TRBV27
CDR3: CASSYNPPGTNTEAFF; V: TRBV6-5
CDR3: CASSQDRSSLGYTF; V: TRBV11-2
CDR3: CASRLTGGHGYTF; V: TRBV28
CDR3: CASSYDVRGNQPQHF; V: TRBV19
CDR3: CAWSRESNQPQHF; V: TRBV30
CDR3: CSVARGQRLEQYF; V: TRBV29-1
CDR3: CASSFLRVAFF; V: TRBV28
CDR3: CATSDSWGSASYNEQFF; V: TRBV24-1
CDR3: CASSSFQSRYQETQYF; V: TRBV27
CDR3: CASSSGWGPTYEQYF; V: TRBV12-3/TRBV12-4
CDR3: CASTPQVFSNQPQHF; V: TRBV2
CDR3: CASSLASVLGAFF; V: TRBV12-3/TRBV12-4
CDR3: CASSRTGDYMETQYF; V: TRBV27
CDR3: CSAREVFNYGYTF; V: TRBV20-1
CDR3: CATSREGLGLFEAFF; V: TRBV15
CDR3: CATNRQLYGYTF; V: TRBV6-1
CDR3: CASSSHARTSRTPYEQYF; V: TRBV7-8
CDR3: CASRLKTGDTYEQYF; V: TRBV4-1
CDR3: CASSYSTREDTEAFF; V: TRBV6-5
CDR3: CAISDPRWDTGELFF; V: TRBV10-3
CDR3: CAINRAFNEKLFF; V: TRBV6-5
CDR3: CASSYSSIGRYEQYF; V: TRBV6-5
CDR3: CASSRQTPFRDSVYEQYF; V: TRBV27
CDR3: CASRMGTALYEQYF; V: TRBV12-3/TRBV12-4